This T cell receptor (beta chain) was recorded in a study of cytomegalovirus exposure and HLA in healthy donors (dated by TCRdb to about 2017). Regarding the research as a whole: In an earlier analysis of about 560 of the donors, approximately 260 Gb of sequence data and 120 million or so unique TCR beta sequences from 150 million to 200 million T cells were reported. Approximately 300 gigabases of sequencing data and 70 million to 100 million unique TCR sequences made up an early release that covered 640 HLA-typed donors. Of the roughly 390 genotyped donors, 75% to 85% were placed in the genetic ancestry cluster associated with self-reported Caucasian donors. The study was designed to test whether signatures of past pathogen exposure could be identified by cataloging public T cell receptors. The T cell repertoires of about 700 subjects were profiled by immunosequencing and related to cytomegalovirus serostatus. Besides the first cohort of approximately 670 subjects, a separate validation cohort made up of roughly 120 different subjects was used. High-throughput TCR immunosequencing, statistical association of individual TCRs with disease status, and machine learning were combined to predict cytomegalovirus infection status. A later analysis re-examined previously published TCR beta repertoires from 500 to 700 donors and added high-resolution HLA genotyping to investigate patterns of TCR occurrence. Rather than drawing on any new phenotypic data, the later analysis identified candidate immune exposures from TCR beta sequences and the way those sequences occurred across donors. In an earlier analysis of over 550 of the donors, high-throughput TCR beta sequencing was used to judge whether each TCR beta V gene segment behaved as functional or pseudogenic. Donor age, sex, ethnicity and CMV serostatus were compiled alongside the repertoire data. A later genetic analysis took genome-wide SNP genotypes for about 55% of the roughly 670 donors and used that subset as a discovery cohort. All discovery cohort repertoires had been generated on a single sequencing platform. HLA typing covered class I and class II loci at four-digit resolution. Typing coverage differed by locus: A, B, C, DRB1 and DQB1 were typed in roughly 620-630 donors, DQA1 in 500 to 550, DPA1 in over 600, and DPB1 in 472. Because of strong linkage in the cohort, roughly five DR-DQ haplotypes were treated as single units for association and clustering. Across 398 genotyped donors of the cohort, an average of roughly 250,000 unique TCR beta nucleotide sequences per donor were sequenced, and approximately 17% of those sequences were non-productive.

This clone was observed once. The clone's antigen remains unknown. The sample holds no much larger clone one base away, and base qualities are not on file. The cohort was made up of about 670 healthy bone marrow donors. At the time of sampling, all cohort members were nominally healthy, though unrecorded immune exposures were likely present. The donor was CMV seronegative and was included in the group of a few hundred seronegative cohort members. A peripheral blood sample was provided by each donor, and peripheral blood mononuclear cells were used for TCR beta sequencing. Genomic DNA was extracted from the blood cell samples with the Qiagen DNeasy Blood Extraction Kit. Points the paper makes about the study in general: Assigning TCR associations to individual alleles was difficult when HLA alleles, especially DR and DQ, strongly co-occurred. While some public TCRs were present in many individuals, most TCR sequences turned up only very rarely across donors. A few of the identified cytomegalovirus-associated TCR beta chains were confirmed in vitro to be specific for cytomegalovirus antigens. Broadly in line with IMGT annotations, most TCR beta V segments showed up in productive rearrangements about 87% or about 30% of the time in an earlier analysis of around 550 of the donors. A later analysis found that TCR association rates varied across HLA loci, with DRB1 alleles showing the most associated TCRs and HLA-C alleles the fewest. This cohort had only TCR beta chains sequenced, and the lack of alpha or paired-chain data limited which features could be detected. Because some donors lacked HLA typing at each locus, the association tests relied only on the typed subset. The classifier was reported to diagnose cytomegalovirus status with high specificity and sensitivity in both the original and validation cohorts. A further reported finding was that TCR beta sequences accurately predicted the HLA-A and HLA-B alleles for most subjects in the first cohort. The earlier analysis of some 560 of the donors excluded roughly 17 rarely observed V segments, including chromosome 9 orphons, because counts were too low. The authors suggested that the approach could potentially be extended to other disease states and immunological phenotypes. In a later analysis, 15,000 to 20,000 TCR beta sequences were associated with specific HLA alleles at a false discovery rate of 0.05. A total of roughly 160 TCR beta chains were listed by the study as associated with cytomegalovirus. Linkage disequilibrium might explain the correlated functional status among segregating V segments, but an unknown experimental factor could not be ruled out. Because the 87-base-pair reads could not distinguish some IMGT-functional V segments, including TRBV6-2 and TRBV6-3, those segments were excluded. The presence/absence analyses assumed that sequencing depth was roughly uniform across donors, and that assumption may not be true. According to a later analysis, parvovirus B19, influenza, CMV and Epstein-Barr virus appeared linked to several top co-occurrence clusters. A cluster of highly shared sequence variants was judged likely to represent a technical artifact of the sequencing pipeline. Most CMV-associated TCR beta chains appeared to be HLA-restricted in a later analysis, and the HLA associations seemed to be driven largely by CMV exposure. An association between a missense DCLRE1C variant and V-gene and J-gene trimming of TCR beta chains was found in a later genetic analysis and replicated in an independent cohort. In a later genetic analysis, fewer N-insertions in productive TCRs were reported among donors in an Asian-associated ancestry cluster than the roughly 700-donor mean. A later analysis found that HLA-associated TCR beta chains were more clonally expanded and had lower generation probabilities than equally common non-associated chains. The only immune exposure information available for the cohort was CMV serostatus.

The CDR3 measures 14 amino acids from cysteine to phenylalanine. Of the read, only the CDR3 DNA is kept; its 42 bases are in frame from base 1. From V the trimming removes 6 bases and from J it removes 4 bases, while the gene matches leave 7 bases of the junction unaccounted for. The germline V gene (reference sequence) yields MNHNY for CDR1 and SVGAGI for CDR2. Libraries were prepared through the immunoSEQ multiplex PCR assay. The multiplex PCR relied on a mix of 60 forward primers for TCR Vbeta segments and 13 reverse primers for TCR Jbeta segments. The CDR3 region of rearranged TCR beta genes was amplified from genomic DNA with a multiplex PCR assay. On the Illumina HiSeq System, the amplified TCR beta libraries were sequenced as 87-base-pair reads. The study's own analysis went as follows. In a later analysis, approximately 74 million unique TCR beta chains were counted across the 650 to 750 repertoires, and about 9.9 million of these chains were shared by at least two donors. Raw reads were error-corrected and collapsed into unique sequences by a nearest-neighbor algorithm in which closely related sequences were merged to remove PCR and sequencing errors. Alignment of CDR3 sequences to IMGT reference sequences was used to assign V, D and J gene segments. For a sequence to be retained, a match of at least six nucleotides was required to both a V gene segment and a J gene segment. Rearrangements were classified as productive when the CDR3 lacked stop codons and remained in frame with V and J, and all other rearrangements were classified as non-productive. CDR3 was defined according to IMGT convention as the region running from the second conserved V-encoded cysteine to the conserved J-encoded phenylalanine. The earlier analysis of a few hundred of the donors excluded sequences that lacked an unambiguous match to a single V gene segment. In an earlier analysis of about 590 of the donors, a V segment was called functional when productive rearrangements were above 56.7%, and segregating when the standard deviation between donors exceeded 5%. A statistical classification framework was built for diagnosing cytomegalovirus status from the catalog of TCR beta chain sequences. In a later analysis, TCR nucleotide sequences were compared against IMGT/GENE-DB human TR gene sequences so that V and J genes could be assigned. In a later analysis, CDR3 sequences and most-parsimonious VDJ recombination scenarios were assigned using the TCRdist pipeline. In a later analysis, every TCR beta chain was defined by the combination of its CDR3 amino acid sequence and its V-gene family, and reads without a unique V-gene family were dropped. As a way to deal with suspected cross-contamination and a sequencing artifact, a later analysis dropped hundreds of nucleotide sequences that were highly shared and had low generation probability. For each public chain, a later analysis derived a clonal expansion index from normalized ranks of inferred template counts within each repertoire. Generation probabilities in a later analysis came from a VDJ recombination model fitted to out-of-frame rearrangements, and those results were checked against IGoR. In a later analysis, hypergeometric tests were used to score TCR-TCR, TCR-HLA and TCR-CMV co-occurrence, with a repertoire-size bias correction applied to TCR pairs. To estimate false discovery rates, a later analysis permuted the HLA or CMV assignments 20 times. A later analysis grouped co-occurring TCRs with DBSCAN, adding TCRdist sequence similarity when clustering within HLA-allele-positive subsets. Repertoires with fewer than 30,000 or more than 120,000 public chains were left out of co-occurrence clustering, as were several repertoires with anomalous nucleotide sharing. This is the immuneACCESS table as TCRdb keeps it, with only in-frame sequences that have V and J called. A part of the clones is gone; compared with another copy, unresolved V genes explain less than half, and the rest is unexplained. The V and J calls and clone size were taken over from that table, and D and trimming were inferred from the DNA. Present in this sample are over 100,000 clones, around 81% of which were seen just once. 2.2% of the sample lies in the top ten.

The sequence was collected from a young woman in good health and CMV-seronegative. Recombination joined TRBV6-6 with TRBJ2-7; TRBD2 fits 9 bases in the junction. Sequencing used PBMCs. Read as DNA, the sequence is TGTGCCAGCAGCCGGACTAGCGCGGTGTACGAGCAGTACTTC. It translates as CASSRTSAVYEQYF.